One and the same sample provided the 5 T cell receptor beta chains below, sequenced in a study of cytomegalovirus exposure and HLA in healthy donors. PCR primers comprised 60 Vbeta and 13 Jbeta primers. Repertoires were generated with immunoSEQ multiplex PCR, while TCRdb's copy carries only in-frame clones and drops some. Here the sample table reports 150,000 to 200,000 clones. Sequencing used PBMCs. Receptors were obtained from an older woman in good health and CMV-seronegative.

For the CDR3, the DNA is TGTGCCAGTCAGCGGGCGGGTACAGATACGCAGTATTTT. It specifies CASQRAGTDTQYF. This chain uses TRBV9 with TRBJ2-3; a weak D match, TRBD2 (6 bases). V lost 8 bases to trimming and J lost 3 bases, with 13 bases between them. Germline CDR1 is SGDLS and CDR2 is YYNGEE. CDR3 size: 13 residues. Drawing the rest from reference TRBV9 and TRBJ2-3, the complete variable domain is DSGVTQTPKHLITATGQRVTLRCSPRSGDLSVYWYQQSLDQGLQFLIQYYNGEERAKGNILERFSAQQFPDLHSELNLSSLELGDSALYFCASQRAGTDTQYFGPGTRLTVL.

The chain employs TRBV5-1 and TRBJ2-1; tentatively, D is TRBD2 (6 bases). CDR1 and CDR2 from the germline V gene are SGHRS and YFSETQ. Between the trimmed V and J ends, which lost 0 bases and 5 bases, there was a span of 15 bases. The CDR3 runs to 16 residues. This CDR3 is CASSLVATGGDNEQFF. The CDR3 DNA sequence: TGCGCCAGCAGCTTGGTAGCCACCGGAGGGGACAATGAGCAGTTCTTC.

The V gene is TRBV5-6, the J gene TRBJ2-7; maybe TRBD2 (6 bases). The CDR3 is 15 residues long. Germline V gene data show CDR1 as SGHDT and CDR2 as YYEEEE. Trimming took off 0 bases at V and 3 bases at J, with 13 bases between the two ends. The CDR3 region has the DNA TGTGCCAGCAGCTTGGCCGAGGGACTCGTCTACGAGCAGTACTTC. This encodes CASSLAEGLVYEQYF.

The chain couples TRBV5-4 to TRBJ2-7; perhaps TRBD2 as D (6 bases). CDR3 size: 14 residues. V dropped 4 bases and J dropped 5 bases, with 16 bases sitting between them. Germline-derived CDR1 and CDR2 are SGHNT and YYREEE (reference sequence). The DNA for the CDR3 is TGTGCCAGCAGCCTGGGCGGGGCTCGGAACGAGCAGTACTTC. Its protein product is CASSLGGARNEQYF.

V usage is TRBV9 and J usage is TRBJ1-4, with 9 bases that match TRBD1. V lost 4 bases to trimming and J lost 8 bases; unmatched junction nucleotides: 9. The CDR3 sequence is 15 residues long. CDR1 SGDLS and CDR2 YYNGEE come from the germline V gene. The CDR3 is CASSSWGQGGEKLFF. In DNA, the CDR3 is TGTGCCAGCAGCTCCTGGGGACAGGGCGGAGAAAAACTGTTTTTT.